This T cell receptor (beta chain) originates from a study of control samples from healthy donors and cancer patients. The CDR3 is made up of 13 amino acids. The V end lost 1 base, the J end lost 3 bases, and 7 bases lay between the germline ends. Germline CDR1 and CDR2: MGHDK and SYGVNS. Repertoires were generated with immunoSEQ multiplex PCR, while TCRdb's copy carries only in-frame clones and drops some. This table holds about 96,000 clones, approximately 95% found once. This TCR was sampled from a man between 18 and 29 years old in good health. The specimen was blood. This chain uses TRBV25-1 with TRBJ2-7; no reliable D call. The CDR3 spells CASSEFVSYEQYF. DNA for the CDR3: TGTGCCAGCAGTGAATTCGTAAGCTACGAGCAGTACTTC.